A selection of T cell receptor beta chains follows, all from one sample in a study of blood T cell repertoires in COVID-19. The assay was immunoSEQ multiplex PCR, and TCRdb's table has in-frame clones only and misses some. The repertoire holds fewer than 70,000 clones, 90% seen once, with roughly 9.2% in the top ten. Sequenced material: peripheral blood. The receptors were gathered from a woman older than 75 with active COVID-19. Each CDR3 is given with its conserved first and last residue. D genes are given only for firm matches. Expanded clones are given a class, and other clones once, few, many or no size at all.

J: TRBJ1-2
D: .
size: .
V: TRBV21-1
DNA: TGTGCCAGCAGCAGACCGGGGTTCTATGGCTACACCTTC
CDR3: CASSRPGFYGYTF

J: TRBJ1-2
D: TRBD1
size: .
V: TRBV5-4
DNA: TGTGCCAGCAGCTATCCGGGACAGGGCATTGTTGGCTACACCTTC
CDR3: CASSYPGQGIVGYTF

J: TRBJ1-5
D: .
size: .
V: TRBV12-3/TRBV12-4
DNA: TGTGCCAGCACATTACAGCCAAATCAGCCCCAGCATTTT
CDR3: CASTLQPNQPQHF

J: TRBJ2-4
D: .
size: .
V: TRBV5-8
DNA: TGTGCCAGCAGCTGGGCAGACAGTAGGAACATTCAGTACTTC
CDR3: CASSWADSRNIQYF

J: TRBJ2-1
D: TRBD2
size: .
V: TRBV11-2
DNA: TGTGCCAGCAGCTCCCTGACTAGCGCTATCTACAATGAGCAGTTCTTC
CDR3: CASSSLTSAIYNEQFF

J: TRBJ2-3
D: .
size: .
V: TRBV27
DNA: TGTGCCAGCAGTTGGACCCTCGGGGCAGATACGCAGTATTTT
CDR3: CASSWTLGADTQYF

J: TRBJ1-1
D: .
size: .
V: TRBV2
DNA: TGTGCCAGCAGTGACCCCCGACAGGTCGAAGCTTTCTTT
CDR3: CASSDPRQVEAFF

J: TRBJ1-2
D: .
size: .
V: TRBV28
DNA: TGTGCCACATCACTCGGGAGTCACTATGGCTACACCTTC
CDR3: CATSLGSHYGYTF

J: TRBJ2-3
D: TRBD1
size: .
V: TRBV19
DNA: TGTGCCAGCCAGACAGGGGAGGACCGTCGAGCTAGCACAGATACGCAGTATTTT
CDR3: CASQTGEDRRASTDTQYF

J: TRBJ2-5
D: .
size: once
V: TRBV27
DNA: TGTGCCAGCAGTAGGGGGTGGGGGGGCGAAGAGACCCAGTACTTC
CDR3: CASSRGWGGEETQYF

J: TRBJ1-1
D: .
size: .
V: TRBV28
DNA: TGTGCCAGCAGTTTAACGGGGGAGAACACTGAAGCTTTCTTT
CDR3: CASSLTGENTEAFF

J: TRBJ1-1
D: .
size: .
V: TRBV7-9
DNA: TGTGCCAGCAGCTTACCGGTTTACACTGAAGCTTTCTTT
CDR3: CASSLPVYTEAFF

J: TRBJ2-1
D: .
size: .
V: TRBV3-1/TRBV3-2
DNA: TGTGCCAGCAGCCAAGGGGGCAGTGAGCAGTTCTTC
CDR3: CASSQGGSEQFF

J: TRBJ1-6
D: .
size: .
V: TRBV30
DNA: TGTGCCTGGACCAACAGGGTTTCACCCCTCCACTTT
CDR3: CAWTNRVSPLHF

J: TRBJ1-4
D: TRBD1
size: .
V: TRBV2
DNA: TGTGCCAGCAGTGAAGCGCGTCAGGGGGATCGTGAAAAACTGTTTTTT
CDR3: CASSEARQGDREKLFF

J: TRBJ2-5
D: TRBD2
size: .
V: TRBV6-6
DNA: TGTGCCAGCAGTTACGGGACTAGCGCCGAGACCCAGTACTTC
CDR3: CASSYGTSAETQYF

J: TRBJ2-1
D: TRBD2
size: once
V: TRBV5-4
DNA: TGTGCCAGCAGCTTGGGGGGGGGACTTTACAATGAGCAGTTCTTC
CDR3: CASSLGGGLYNEQFF

J: TRBJ2-2
D: TRBD1
size: .
V: TRBV4-1
DNA: TGCGCCAGCAGCCCACACAGGGGGCGCGTTTTTCACGGGGAGCTGTTTTTT
CDR3: CASSPHRGRVFHGELFF

J: TRBJ1-4
D: .
size: .
V: TRBV6-4
DNA: TGTGCCAGCGCAAGGGACACCATATCTCCGGATGAAAAACTGTTTTTT
CDR3: CASARDTISPDEKLFF

J: TRBJ1-4
D: .
size: .
V: TRBV10-3
DNA: TGTGCCATCAGGGACAGTCCTAATGAAAAACTGTTTTTT
CDR3: CAIRDSPNEKLFF

J: TRBJ1-4
D: .
size: .
V: TRBV9
DNA: TGTGCCAGCAGCGTAGGATGGGGGCAGGGGACTAATGAAAAACTGTTTTTT
CDR3: CASSVGWGQGTNEKLFF

J: TRBJ2-5
D: TRBD1
size: .
V: TRBV2
DNA: TGTGCCAGCAGGGATGGGACAGCAGAGACCCAGTACTTC
CDR3: CASRDGTAETQYF

J: TRBJ2-7
D: .
size: .
V: TRBV5-1
DNA: TGCGCCAGCAGTTCCCGGACAGACGGGGCCTACGAGCAGTACTTC
CDR3: CASSSRTDGAYEQYF

J: TRBJ2-1
D: TRBD2
size: once
V: TRBV19
DNA: TGTGCCAGTAGCCCACTAGCGGGAGGTGACAATGAGCAGTTCTTC
CDR3: CASSPLAGGDNEQFF

J: TRBJ1-6
D: TRBD1
size: .
V: TRBV28
DNA: TGTGCCAGCAGTTCCACCCAGGGGGCCCTAACTAATTCACCCCTCCACTTT
CDR3: CASSSTQGALTNSPLHF

J: TRBJ1-2
D: .
size: .
V: TRBV7-2
DNA: TGTGCCAGCAGCTTAGACAGGCCGTACTATGGCTACACCTTC
CDR3: CASSLDRPYYGYTF

J: TRBJ2-1
D: .
size: .
V: TRBV7-2
DNA: TGTGCCAGCAGCTTAAGTGGAGGGGCTGATGAGCAGTTCTTC
CDR3: CASSLSGGADEQFF

J: TRBJ2-5
D: .
size: .
V: TRBV7-2
DNA: TGTGCCAGCAGCTTAGAATATGGGGCGGGAAGGCCCCAGTACTTC
CDR3: CASSLEYGAGRPQYF

J: TRBJ2-5
D: .
size: .
V: TRBV10-1
DNA: TGCGCCAGCAGTGACGGGTACCAAGAGACCCAGTACTTC
CDR3: CASSDGYQETQYF

J: TRBJ2-1
D: TRBD2
size: .
V: TRBV5-1
DNA: TGCGCCAGCAGCGGGAGGGCCTTTTATGAGCAGTTCTTC
CDR3: CASSGRAFYEQFF

J: TRBJ2-7
D: TRBD1
size: .
V: TRBV28
DNA: TGTGCCAGCAGCTCAGGGGGCTGGTACTCCTACGAGCAGTACTTC
CDR3: CASSSGGWYSYEQYF

J: TRBJ1-3
D: TRBD1
size: .
V: TRBV5-4
DNA: TGTGCCAGCAGCTTGACAGGGGCTGGAAACACCATATATTTT
CDR3: CASSLTGAGNTIYF

J: TRBJ1-1
D: .
size: .
V: TRBV18
DNA: TGTGCCAGCTCTCCGACAGACTTGAACACTGAAGCTTTCTTT
CDR3: CASSPTDLNTEAFF

J: TRBJ2-5
D: TRBD2
size: .
V: TRBV28
DNA: TGTGCCAGCAGTTTTCCACTAGCGGGAGCTTTGGAGACCCAGTACTTC
CDR3: CASSFPLAGALETQYF

J: TRBJ2-5
D: TRBD2
size: .
V: TRBV7-2
DNA: TGTGCCAGCAGCTCCACGTTTACGGGGGGGCGGGAGACCCAGTACTTC
CDR3: CASSSTFTGGRETQYF

J: TRBJ2-3
D: TRBD1
size: .
V: TRBV5-1
DNA: TGCGCCAGCAGCCGACAGGGGACAGATACGCAGTATTTT
CDR3: CASSRQGTDTQYF

J: TRBJ2-7
D: .
size: .
V: TRBV6-5
DNA: TGTGCCAGCAGACCCGGAGGCTCCTACGAGCAGTACTTC
CDR3: CASRPGGSYEQYF

J: TRBJ2-1
D: TRBD1
size: .
V: TRBV5-1
DNA: TGCGCCAGCAGCTTGGCCGAAGGGACAGGGACCTACAATGAGCAGTTCTTC
CDR3: CASSLAEGTGTYNEQFF

J: TRBJ1-5
D: .
size: .
V: TRBV19
DNA: TGTGCCAGTACTCTGGAGGGGTTCAATCAGCCCCAGCATTTT
CDR3: CASTLEGFNQPQHF

J: TRBJ2-3
D: .
size: .
V: TRBV10-3
DNA: TGTGCCACAACGCAGACTAGTCCAGATACGCAGTATTTT
CDR3: CATTQTSPDTQYF

J: TRBJ2-7
D: TRBD2
size: once
V: TRBV5-6
DNA: TGTGCCAGCAGCTCAAACCGGGCGGGAGCGTACGAGCAGTACTTC
CDR3: CASSSNRAGAYEQYF

J: TRBJ1-1
D: .
size: few
V: TRBV5-1
DNA: TGCGCCAGCAGCCGGACTGACAACACTGAAGCTTTCTTT
CDR3: CASSRTDNTEAFF

J: TRBJ2-5
D: TRBD2
size: .
V: TRBV2
DNA: TGTGCCAGCGGGAAGAGCGGGGGGGCCAAACAAGAGACCCAGTACTTC
CDR3: CASGKSGGAKQETQYF

J: TRBJ1-1
D: TRBD1
size: .
V: TRBV7-2
DNA: TGTGCCAGCAGCTTAAGCAGGGACAGGGGTGCTTTCTTT
CDR3: CASSLSRDRGAFF

J: TRBJ2-5
D: .
size: .
V: TRBV4-2
DNA: TGTGCCAGCAGCCAAGTTTCAGGGTATCAAGAGACCCAGTACTTC
CDR3: CASSQVSGYQETQYF

J: TRBJ1-1
D: .
size: .
V: TRBV6-5
DNA: TGTGCCCCCAGCAGCGAGGCTAGGAACACTGAAGCTTTCTTT
CDR3: CAPSSEARNTEAFF

J: TRBJ2-2
D: .
size: once
V: TRBV2
DNA: TGTGCCAGCAGCTCGACTAGAACCGGGGAGCTGTTTTTT
CDR3: CASSSTRTGELFF

J: TRBJ2-7
D: .
size: .
V: TRBV5-1
DNA: TGCGCCAGCACCAGTAGCGGAAACTCCTACGAGCAGTACTTC
CDR3: CASTSSGNSYEQYF

J: TRBJ1-1
D: .
size: .
V: TRBV6-1
DNA: TGTGCCAGCAGTGAGTCGTGGGCGAACACTGAAGCTTTCTTT
CDR3: CASSESWANTEAFF

J: TRBJ2-5
D: TRBD2
size: .
V: TRBV20-1
DNA: TGCAGTGCAAGTAGCGGGAGGGAACAAGAGACCCAGTACTTC
CDR3: CSASSGREQETQYF

J: TRBJ1-2
D: TRBD1
size: .
V: TRBV28
DNA: TGTGCCAGCAGTTCGGGACAGTTAGGATATGGCTACACCTTC
CDR3: CASSSGQLGYGYTF

J: TRBJ2-7
D: .
size: .
V: TRBV24-1
DNA: TGTGCCACCAGACTTAACTACGAGCAGTACTTC
CDR3: CATRLNYEQYF

J: TRBJ2-2
D: .
size: once
V: TRBV12-5
DNA: TGTGCTAGTGGTTTGCCTACGACTTATTCCGGGGAGCTGTTTTTT
CDR3: CASGLPTTYSGELFF

J: TRBJ2-2
D: .
size: .
V: TRBV7-6
DNA: TGTGCCAGCAGCTTACAGACGAACACCGGGGAGCTGTTTTTT
CDR3: CASSLQTNTGELFF

J: TRBJ1-1
D: .
size: .
V: TRBV28
DNA: TGTGCCAGCAGTTTACAGGGGCCTCTCGAGGCTTTCTTT
CDR3: CASSLQGPLEAFF

J: TRBJ1-6
D: .
size: .
V: TRBV2
DNA: TGTGCCAGCATTCGGGGTAGTACTAATAATTCACCCCTCCACTTT
CDR3: CASIRGSTNNSPLHF

J: TRBJ1-4
D: TRBD1
size: .
V: TRBV24-1
DNA: TGTGCCACCAGTGATCCCCGCAGGACAGGGGGAGATGAAAAACTGTTTTTT
CDR3: CATSDPRRTGGDEKLFF

J: TRBJ1-2
D: TRBD1
size: .
V: TRBV3-1/TRBV3-2
DNA: TGTGCCAGCAGCCTTCGAGATACAGGGGGCCTCGCTGGCTACACCTTC
CDR3: CASSLRDTGGLAGYTF

J: TRBJ2-3
D: .
size: .
V: TRBV20-1
DNA: TGCAGTGCTAGTACCGGGGACACAGATACGCAGTATTTT
CDR3: CSASTGDTDTQYF

J: TRBJ2-7
D: .
size: .
V: TRBV2
DNA: TGTGCCAGCAGTAAGCGGGTTGCCTACGAGCAGTACTTC
CDR3: CASSKRVAYEQYF